This T cell receptor (beta chain) stems from a study of blood T cell repertoires in COVID-19. Across the whole study: Sites across the United States, Italy and Spain contributed samples from acute and convalescent COVID-19.

The study drew participants aged about 18 to 95 years from around 24 US areas. The CDR3 extends over 13 amino acids. V was cut by 11 bases and J by 7 bases, with 20 bases left in between. CDR1 is ENHRY, CDR2 SYGVKD, per germline. Per the original data handling: Nucleated cell number was recorded as an estimate derived from reference gene primer amplification. The table came from immunoSEQ multiplex PCR; TCRdb's copy has only in-frame clones and leaves some out. V and J calls and clone size are those listed in that table; D and trimming were worked out from the DNA. The sample comprises 250,000 or so clones, over 80% of which are singletons, and about 2.5% rests with the top ten.

The source material was PBMCs or T cells enriched from blood (not recorded which). The TCR sequence derives from a woman in her thirties with acute COVID-19. V and J are TRBV10-3 and TRBJ1-2; tentatively, D is TRBD1 (6 bases). CDR3 in DNA: TGTGCCTCCATCCCCAACAGGGAAGTTGGCTACACCTTC. Residues: CASIPNREVGYTF.